The clone carrying this T cell receptor beta chain was counted at least ten times. Its target is not known. Other DNA sequences in the sample encode the same CDR3. This record comes from a study of shared clonotypes between healthy human individuals. Study-level information: With ages of 18 to 49, the donors were a couple of women and a few men. Study outcomes and limitations: The researchers took only blood, and tissue repertoires probably look different.

Unsorted material relied on 85 million to 95 million PBMCs as the source of genomic DNA. The V segment lost 3 bases and the J segment 0 bases; nucleotides outside the gene matches: 17. Germline CDR1 is MGHRA and CDR2 is YSYEKL. The CDR3 totals 22 residues. Per the study methods: ImmunoSEQ output held junction-only sequences without quality scores, so filtering differed. Libraries were prepared by immunoSEQ multiplex PCR; TCRdb keeps only in-frame clonotypes and omits some of them. The V and J calls and clone size were taken over from that table, and D and trimming were inferred from the DNA. The sample carries 450,000 to 500,000 clones, 81% recorded once.

The receptor was derived from a woman aged 40 to 50 in good health. Some clones in this sample may be carry-over from other donors' samples. Sequencing input: PBMCs. The genes are TRBV4-1 and TRBJ2-6, with 10 nucleotides matching TRBD1. CDR3 sequence reads: CASSQGTGQGVVVISGANVLTF. The DNA for the CDR3 is TGCGCCAGCAGCCAGGGTACAGGACAGGGGGTGGTCGTAATCTCTGGGGCCAACGTCCTGACTTTC.